The 9 T cell receptor beta chains listed next were all sequenced from one sample in a study of identical twins. Via MiXCR, TCRdb re-called the 5' RACE reads, giving one row per CDR3 protein. Of approximately 1.8 million distinct CDR3 sequences in the sample, around a third were seen once. Material: cord blood. The receptors here all came from a newborn girl in good health.

The V gene is TRBV19, the J gene TRBJ1-5, with D possibly TRBD1 on 5 matching bases. The CDR3 loop spans 14 amino acids. Germline CDR1 reads LNHDA; CDR2 reads SQIVND (reference sequence). Trimming stripped 4 bases from V and 3 bases from J, with 10 bases between. CDR3 coding DNA: TGTGCCAGTAGTAGGGGGTCAGACAATCAGCCCCAGCATTTT. It specifies CASSRGSDNQPQHF.

There are a few counts of this clonotype. V gene TRBV12-3 or TRBV12-4 combines with J gene TRBJ1-4, with a possible D match to TRBD1 (6 bases). Trimming cost V 4 bases and J 7 bases, with 10 bases left between them. This CDR3 comprises 13 residues. The chain's CDR3 is CASSSTGSEKLFF. CDR3 coding DNA: TGTGCCAGCAGTTCTACAGGGAGTGAAAAACTGTTTTTT.

The CDR3, as DNA: TGCGCCAGCACAACGGGACTAGCAGTCGACGAGCAGTACTTC. This gives the protein CASTTGLAVDEQYF. The chain combines TRBV5-1 with TRBJ2-7, with 9 nucleotides matching TRBD2. The CDR3 loop spans 14 amino acids. The V and J ends lost 6 bases and 5 bases, in that order; junction bases with no gene match: 9. Germline assignment: CDR1 SGHRS and CDR2 YFSETQ.

As for this clonotype: Without the conserved terminal phenylalanine or tryptophan, this CDR3 likely stems from a read error. The CDR3 sequence: CASSRISGGEKLFV. The DNA for the CDR3 is TGTGCCAGCAGCCGCATCTCGGGAGGTGAAAAACTGTTTGTT. This chain links TRBV12-3 or TRBV12-4 with TRBJ1-4; no clear D. Trimming left V 6 bases short and J 7 bases short, with 15 bases between. CDR3 length equals 14 residues.

The chain recombines TRBV29-1 with TRBJ1-1; no clear D gene. Trimming removed 2 bases from V and 1 base from J, with 8 bases in between. Germline V gene data show CDR1 as SQVTM and CDR2 as ANQGSEA. CDR3 length: 13 amino acids. The CDR3 coding sequence is TGCAGCGTTGAAAAGGGCCCGAACACTGAAGCTTTCTTT. Translated, it gives CSVEKGPNTEAFF.

The J gene is TRBJ2-1, the V gene TRBV20-1, with TRBD2 matching over 7 bases. This CDR3 has 14 amino acids. V dropped 4 bases and J dropped 3; count of bases not matched to a gene: 6. Germline values: CDR1 DFQATT, CDR2 SNEGSKA (reference sequence). In nucleotides, the CDR3 is TGCAGTGCTAAGGCGGGAGATATCTACAATGAGCAGTTCTTC. Translating it yields CSAKAGDIYNEQFF.

J is TRBJ2-5 and V is TRBV5-1; D not resolved. This CDR3 contains 13 residues. Per the germline V gene, CDR1 is SGHRS and CDR2 is YFSETQ. Trimming took 5 bases from V and 1 from J, leaving 9 bases between them. The CDR3 coding sequence is TGCGCCAGCAGAGAGAAGATCCAAGAGACCCAGTACTTC. Its protein is CASREKIQETQYF.

The J gene is TRBJ2-5, the V gene TRBV6-1; D possibly uses TRBD1 or TRBD2 (5 bases each). This CDR3 has 16 residues. V dropped 2 bases and J dropped 2 bases, with 15 bases sitting between them. Germline lookup yields CDR1 MNHNS and CDR2 SASEGT. CDR3 nucleotide sequence: TGTGCCAGCAGTGAATGGGGGACCTATGCTCAAGAGACCCAGTACTTC. Translation gives CASSEWGTYAQETQYF.

This clonotype was observed a handful of times. The genes are TRBV20-1 and TRBJ1-2; D not resolved. The CDR3 is 11 residues long. Germline V gene data show CDR1 as DFQATT and CDR2 as SNEGSKA (reference sequence). The V end was cut by 0 bases, the J end by 8 bases, with 7 bases between. CDR3 in DNA: TGCAGTGCTAGAGAGGAGGAGGGCTACACCTTC. The encoded protein is CSAREEEGYTF.